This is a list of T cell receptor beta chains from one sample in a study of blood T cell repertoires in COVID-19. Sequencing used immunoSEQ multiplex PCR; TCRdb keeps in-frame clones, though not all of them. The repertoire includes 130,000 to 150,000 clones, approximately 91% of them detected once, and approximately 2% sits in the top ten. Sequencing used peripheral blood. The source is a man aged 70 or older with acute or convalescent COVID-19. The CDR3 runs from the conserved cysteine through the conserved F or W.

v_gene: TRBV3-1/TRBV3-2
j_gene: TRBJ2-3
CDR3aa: CASSQVYLSTDTQYF

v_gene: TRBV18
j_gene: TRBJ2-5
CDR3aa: CASSPRTSGQETQYF

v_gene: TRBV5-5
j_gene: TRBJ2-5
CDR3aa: CASSTLGGQGETQYF

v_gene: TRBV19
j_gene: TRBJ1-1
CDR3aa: CASSIPHRASNTEAFF

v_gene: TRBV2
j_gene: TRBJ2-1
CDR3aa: CASSGGLAGVNEQFF

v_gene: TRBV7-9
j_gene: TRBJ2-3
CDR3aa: CASTPRPAGVADTQYF

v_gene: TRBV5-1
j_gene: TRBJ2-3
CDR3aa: CASSPSPTGSSDTQYF

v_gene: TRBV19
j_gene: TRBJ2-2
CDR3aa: CASKRGGSTGELFF

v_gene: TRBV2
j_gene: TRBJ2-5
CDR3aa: CASGEGGGAPGTQYF

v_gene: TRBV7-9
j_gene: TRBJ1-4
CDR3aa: CASSLNGGYGEKLFF

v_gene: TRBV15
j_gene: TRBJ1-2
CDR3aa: CATSRDQGGVYGYTF

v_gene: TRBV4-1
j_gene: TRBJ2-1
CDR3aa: CASSLTTGLQGYNEQFF

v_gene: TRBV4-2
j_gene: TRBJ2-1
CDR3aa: CASSQGLAGGHNEQFF

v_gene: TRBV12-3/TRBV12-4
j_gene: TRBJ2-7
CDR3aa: CASSFNRGHEQYF

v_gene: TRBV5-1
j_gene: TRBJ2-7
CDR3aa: CASSLAAGVVHEQYF

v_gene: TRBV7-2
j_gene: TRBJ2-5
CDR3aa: CASSLALGLAEETQYF

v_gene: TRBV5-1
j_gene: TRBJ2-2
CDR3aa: CASSLASNIGRTGELFF

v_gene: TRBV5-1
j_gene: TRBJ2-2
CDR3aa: CASSLQGGVNTGELFF

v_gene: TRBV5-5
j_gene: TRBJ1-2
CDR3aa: CASSLGRGDGYTF

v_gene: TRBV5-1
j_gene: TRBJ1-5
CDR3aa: CASSPEGDRTQPQHF

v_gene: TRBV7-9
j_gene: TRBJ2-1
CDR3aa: CASSMGQGSYNEQFF

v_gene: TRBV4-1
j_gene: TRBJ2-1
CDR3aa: CASSQESPGTLAGASYNEQFF

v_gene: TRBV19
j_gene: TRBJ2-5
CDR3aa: CASSGQGARHSFVTQYF

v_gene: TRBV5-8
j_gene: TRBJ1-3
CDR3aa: CASSGTGGSGNTIYF

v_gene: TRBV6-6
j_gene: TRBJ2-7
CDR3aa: CASSSQGTLVYEQYF

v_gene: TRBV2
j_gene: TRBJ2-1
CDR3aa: CASNDRGRGDEQFF

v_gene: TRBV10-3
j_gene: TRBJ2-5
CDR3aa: CATQRRGSQETQYF

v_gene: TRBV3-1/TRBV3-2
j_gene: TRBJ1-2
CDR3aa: CASSQRAGEDGYTF

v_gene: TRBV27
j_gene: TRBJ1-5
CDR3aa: CASSSTGGRQPQHF

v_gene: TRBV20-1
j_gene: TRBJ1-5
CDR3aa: CSASSGRGKNQPQHF

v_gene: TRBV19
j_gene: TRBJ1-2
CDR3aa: CASSQAAGGGYTF

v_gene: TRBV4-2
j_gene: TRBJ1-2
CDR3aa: CASSQSFYDTGVSGYTF

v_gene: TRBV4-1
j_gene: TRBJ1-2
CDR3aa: CASSQPTGGYGYGYTF

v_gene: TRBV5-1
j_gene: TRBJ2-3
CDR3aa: CASRTTGTDTQYF

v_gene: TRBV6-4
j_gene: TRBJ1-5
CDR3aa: CASSDSWGQGDGGGSNQPQHF

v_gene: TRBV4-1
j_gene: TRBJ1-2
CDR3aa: CASSQGGAPGYTF

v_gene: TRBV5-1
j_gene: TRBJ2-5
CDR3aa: CASSFGDRAQETQYF

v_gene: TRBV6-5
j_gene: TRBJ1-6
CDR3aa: CASRSAGTGNSPLHF

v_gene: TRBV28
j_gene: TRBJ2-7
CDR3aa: CASSLGAGAHSYEQYF

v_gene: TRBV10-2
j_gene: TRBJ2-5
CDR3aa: CASSETGLAGGRETQYF

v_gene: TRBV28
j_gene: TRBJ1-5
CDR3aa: CASSLGPTGTGAFIDQPQHF

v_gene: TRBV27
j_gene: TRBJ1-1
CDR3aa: CASRSIGTGGLRDEAFF